This T cell receptor beta chain came from a study of siplizumab effects on memory and regulatory T cells. Germline V CDR1 and CDR2: KGHSH, LQKENI. V was pared by 0 bases and J by 6 bases, with 11 bases between. This CDR3 is 15 amino acids long. Sequencing used immunoSEQ multiplex PCR; TCRdb keeps in-frame clones, though not all of them. The data show about 110,000 clones, roughly 94% seen once. The J gene is TRBJ2-2, the V gene TRBV18, with D perhaps TRBD2 (5 bases). This clonotype originated in a human donor in good health. Material for sequencing was Tregs sorted from blood. CDR3 DNA: TGTGCCAGCTCACCACCCCATAGAGCGGCCGGGGAGCTGTTTTTT. Its protein is CASSPPHRAAGELFF.